This T cell receptor beta chain was recovered during a study of blood T cell repertoires in COVID-19. Looking at the study overall: Acute and convalescent COVID-19 samples came from the United States, Italy and Spain. PBMCs, B-cell-depleted T cells, or T cells were the source of the cDNA or gDNA that made up the material.

This CDR3 comprises 16 residues. CDR1 is SGHAT and CDR2 is FQNNGV in the germline V gene. Trimming removed 4 bases from V and 0 bases from J, with 13 bases in between. The count of this clone is one. How the authors handled the data: Reference gene primer amplification gave nucleated cell count estimates. Clones were sequenced by immunoSEQ multiplex PCR, and TCRdb holds only the in-frame ones, with some missing. The V and J calls and clone size come from that table; D and trimming were worked out from the DNA. The sample consists of about 250,000 clones, over 80% of them appearing once. The TCR originated in a woman aged 60-70 years with active or convalescent COVID-19. The chain carries TRBV11-2 and TRBJ1-3; D unresolved. Specimen: peripheral blood. This chain's CDR3 is CASSSSGQVSGNTIYF. CDR3 bases: TGTGCCAGCAGCTCCTCTGGGCAGGTCTCTGGAAACACCATATATTTT.